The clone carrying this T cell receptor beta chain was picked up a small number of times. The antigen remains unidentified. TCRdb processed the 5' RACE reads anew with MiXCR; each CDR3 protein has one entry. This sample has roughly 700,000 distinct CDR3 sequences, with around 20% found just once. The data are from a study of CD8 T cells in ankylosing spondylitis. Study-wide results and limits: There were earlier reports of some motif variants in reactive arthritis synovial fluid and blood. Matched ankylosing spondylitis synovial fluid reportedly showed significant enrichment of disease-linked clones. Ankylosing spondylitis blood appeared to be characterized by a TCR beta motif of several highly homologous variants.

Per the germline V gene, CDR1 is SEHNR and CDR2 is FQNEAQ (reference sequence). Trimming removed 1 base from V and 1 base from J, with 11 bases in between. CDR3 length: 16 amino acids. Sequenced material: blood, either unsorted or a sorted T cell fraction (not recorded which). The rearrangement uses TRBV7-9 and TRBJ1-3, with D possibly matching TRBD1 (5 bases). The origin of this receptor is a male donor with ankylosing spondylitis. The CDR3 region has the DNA TGTGCCAGCAGCTTAGACAGGATCTATTCTGGAAACACCATATATTTT. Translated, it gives CASSLDRIYSGNTIYF.